This T cell receptor (beta chain) was identified in a study of Graves' ophthalmopathy and Graves' hyperthyroidism. Study overall: Ahead of any treatment, peripheral blood was obtained at the initial diagnosis.

PBMCs originated in 10 ml of fresh peripheral blood. Investigators amplified TCR beta CDR3 regions from RNA transcripts. Investigators did first-round RT-PCR with HTBI primers, then second-round multiplex PCR. TCRdb reprocessed the multiplex PCR reads with MiXCR, giving one entry per CDR3 protein. In the table there are approximately 330,000 distinct CDR3 sequences, roughly a sixth of which are singletons. Comment on this clonotype: Its specificity is unknown.

Whole-study results and caveats: The model's ophthalmopathy progression predictions had more than 55% sensitivity and 72.22% specificity. Most thyroid clonotypes with frequency above 0.001 were detected in blood too.

Germline assignment: CDR1 MRHNA and CDR2 SNTAGT. With V trimmed by 3 bases and J by 1 base, 1 base remained unmatched. The CDR3 is 15 amino acids. The gene calls are TRBV6-4 and TRBJ2-2; 8 nucleotides align to TRBD1. The source is an adult man with Graves' ophthalmopathy. The sample consisted of peripheral blood. The CDR3 reads CASSETGENTGELFF. The CDR3, as DNA: TGTGCCAGCAGTGAGACAGGGGAGAACACCGGGGAGCTGTTTTTT.